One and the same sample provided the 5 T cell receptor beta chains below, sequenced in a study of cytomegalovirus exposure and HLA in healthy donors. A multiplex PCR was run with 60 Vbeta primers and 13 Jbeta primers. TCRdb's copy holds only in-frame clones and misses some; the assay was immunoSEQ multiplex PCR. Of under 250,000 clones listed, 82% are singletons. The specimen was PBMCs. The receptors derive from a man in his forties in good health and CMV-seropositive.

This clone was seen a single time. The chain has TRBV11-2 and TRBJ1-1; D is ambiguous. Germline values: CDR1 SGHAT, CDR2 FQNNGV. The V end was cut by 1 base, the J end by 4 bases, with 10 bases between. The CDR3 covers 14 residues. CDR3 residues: CASSLGVHSTEAFF. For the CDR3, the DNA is TGTGCCAGCAGCTTAGGGGTTCACAGCACTGAAGCTTTCTTT. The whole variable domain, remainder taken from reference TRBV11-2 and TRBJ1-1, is EAGVAQSPRYKIIEKRQSVAFWCNPISGHATLYWYQQILGQGPKLLIQFQNNGVVDDSQLPKDRFSAERLKGVDSTLKIQPAKLEDSAVYLCASSLGVHSTEAFFGQGTRLTVV.

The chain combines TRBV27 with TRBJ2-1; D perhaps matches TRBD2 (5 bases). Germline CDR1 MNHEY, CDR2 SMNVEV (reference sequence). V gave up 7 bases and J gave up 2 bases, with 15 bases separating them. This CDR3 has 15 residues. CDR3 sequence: CASTKSGSPYNEQFF. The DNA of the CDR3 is TGTGCCAGCACCAAGAGTGGGAGTCCCTACAATGAGCAGTTCTTC.

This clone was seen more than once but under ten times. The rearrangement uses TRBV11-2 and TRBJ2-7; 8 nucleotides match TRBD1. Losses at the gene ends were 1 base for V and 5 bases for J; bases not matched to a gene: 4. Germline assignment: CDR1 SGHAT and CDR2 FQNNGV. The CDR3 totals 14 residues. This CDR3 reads CASSLGTGHHEQYV. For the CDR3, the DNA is TGTGCCAGCAGCTTAGGGACAGGGCACCACGAGCAGTACGTC.

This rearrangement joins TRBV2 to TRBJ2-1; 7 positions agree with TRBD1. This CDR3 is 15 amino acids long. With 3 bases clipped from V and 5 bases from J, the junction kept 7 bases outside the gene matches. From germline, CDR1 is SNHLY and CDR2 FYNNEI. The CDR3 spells CASSDKGTDNNEQFF. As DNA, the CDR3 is TGTGCCAGCAGTGATAAGGGGACAGACAACAATGAGCAGTTCTTC.

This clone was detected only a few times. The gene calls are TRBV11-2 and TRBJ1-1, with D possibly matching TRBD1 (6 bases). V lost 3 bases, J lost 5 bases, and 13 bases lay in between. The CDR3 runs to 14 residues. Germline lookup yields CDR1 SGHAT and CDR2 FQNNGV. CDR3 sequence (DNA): TGTGCCAGCAGCTTGGTGGGGGCAAGGACTGAAGCTTTCTTT. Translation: CASSLVGARTEAFF.